This T cell receptor (beta chain) was identified during a study of blood T cell repertoires in COVID-19. Study at large: PBMCs, B-cell-depleted T cells, or T cells were the source of the cDNA or gDNA that made up the material.

This clone turned up a few times. In the original analysis: Reference gene primer amplification gave estimated nucleated cell counts. TCRdb keeps only in-frame clones here, not all; method: immunoSEQ multiplex PCR. The V and J calls and the clone size are those of that table, but D and trimming were determined from the DNA. The sample holds about 50,000 clones; 75% to 80% are singletons and the top ten take roughly 45%. Germline-derived CDR1 and CDR2 are MNHNY and SVGAGI (reference sequence). This CDR3 spans 16 amino acids. Trimming took 6 bases from V and 5 from J; bases not matched to a gene: 13. Input material: peripheral blood. The V gene is TRBV6-6, the J gene TRBJ2-7, with 10 bases aligning to TRBD1. This receptor was taken from a man in his 70s with active or convalescent COVID-19. The CDR3 loop reads CASSQLPGQGNHEQYF. CDR3 coding DNA: TGTGCCAGCAGCCAGCTCCCGGGACAGGGGAACCACGAGCAGTACTTC.